Each of the 31 T cell receptor beta chains below was sequenced from the same sample in a study of blood T cell repertoires in COVID-19. The protocol was immunoSEQ multiplex PCR, while the TCRdb copy is restricted to in-frame clones and leaves out a portion. The data show approximately 210,000 clones, around 89% seen once. The sequenced material came from peripheral blood. Source of these receptors: a human donor in a cohort sampled during active COVID-19.

The chain couples TRBV2 to TRBJ1-1; 8 bases fit TRBD1. Trimming at V came to 6 bases and at J to 2 bases, leaving 8 bases not matched to a gene. The length of the CDR3 is 15 residues. Germline CDR1 and CDR2: SNHLY and FYNNEI. This CDR3 reads CASRPTGVANTEAFF. The DNA of the CDR3 is TGTGCCAGCAGACCGACAGGGGTAGCTAACACTGAAGCTTTCTTT.

This chain links TRBV5-1 with TRBJ1-4; D perhaps matches TRBD1 (6 bases). The CDR3 has 15 residues. The germline gives CDR1 SGHRS, CDR2 YFSETQ. V was clipped by 2 bases and J by 3 bases, with 11 bases between them. Here the CDR3 reads CASSLIQGPNEKLFF. The CDR3 coding sequence is TGCGCCAGCAGCTTAATACAGGGACCTAATGAAAAACTGTTTTTT.

This chain uses TRBV5-1 with TRBJ2-5, with 7 bases aligning to TRBD1. V trimming: 8 bases; J trimming: 5 bases; junction bases outside the gene matches: 9. CDR1 and CDR2 from the germline V gene are SGHRS and YFSETQ. CDR3 length: 13 amino acids. CDR3 bases: TGCGCCAGTACGACAGGGTTTGTGGAGACCCAGTACTTC. Amino acid sequence: CASTTGFVETQYF.

The CDR3 sequence: CASSQDLSFGPGAFF. CDR3 coding DNA: TGCGCCAGCAGCCAAGACTTATCGTTCGGCCCAGGAGCTTTCTTT. The chain recombines TRBV4-3 with TRBJ1-1, with D uncertain. The CDR3 is 15 residues long. The germline CDR1 and CDR2 sequences are LGHNA and YSLEER. Trimming stripped 0 bases from V and 10 bases from J, with 18 bases between.

V gene TRBV27 combines with J gene TRBJ1-6; tentative D call: TRBD1 (6 bases). Trimming stripped 5 bases from V and 8 bases from J, with 10 bases between. The CDR3 runs to 13 residues. Germline lookup yields CDR1 MNHEY and CDR2 SMNVEV (reference sequence). As DNA, the CDR3 is TGTGCCAGCAGTCAACAGGGCTATTCACCCCTCCACTTT. Protein: CASSQQGYSPLHF.

The chain carries TRBV19 and TRBJ2-5, with a possible D match to TRBD1 (6 bases). The V gene's germline CDR1 is LNHDA and CDR2 SQIVND (reference sequence). The CDR3 length is 16 residues. V dropped 1 base and J dropped 4 bases, with 16 bases sitting between them. DNA for the CDR3: TGTGCCAGTAGTATAGGATTCAAGGGGGTTGGAGAGACCCAGTACTTC. Its protein is CASSIGFKGVGETQYF.

The chain employs TRBV5-1 and TRBJ2-7, with 7 bases identical to TRBD1. After removal of 3 bases from V and 1 base from J, the junction contained 4 bases not matched to a gene. The CDR3 has 14 amino acids. Germline CDR1 and CDR2: SGHRS and YFSETQ. CDR3 residues: CASSYGTVSYEQYF. CDR3 in DNA: TGCGCCAGCAGCTACGGGACAGTTTCCTACGAGCAGTACTTC.

V gene TRBV18 combines with J gene TRBJ1-4; TRBD1 agrees at 7 bases. The J segment lost 8 bases and the V segment lost 3 bases, leaving 9 bases of the junction unmatched. Germline V gene data show CDR1 as KGHSH and CDR2 as LQKENI. The CDR3 runs 15 residues. The CDR3 nucleotides are TGTGCCAGCTCACCGGTCGGGACAGCAAGGGAAAAACTGTTTTTT. Protein product: CASSPVGTAREKLFF.

V is TRBV27 and J is TRBJ2-1, with 7 bases identical to TRBD1. V was clipped by 5 bases and J by 8 bases; unmatched bases: 3. The CDR3 consists of 12 residues. Germline lookup yields CDR1 MNHEY and CDR2 SMNVEV (reference sequence). CDR3: CASSRDSDEQFF. The CDR3 coding sequence is TGTGCCAGCAGTCGGGACAGCGATGAGCAGTTCTTC.

Only a few counts were recorded for this clone. This rearrangement joins TRBV5-3 to TRBJ1-2, with a weak D call TRBD1 (6 bases). TRBV5-3 is marked as an open reading frame, function uncertain. Trimming took off 4 bases at V and 1 base at J, with 14 bases between the two ends. The CDR3 extends over 15 amino acids. The CDR3 sequence is CARSPTGGVNYGYTF. For the CDR3, the DNA is TGTGCCAGAAGCCCGACGGGGGGCGTTAACTATGGCTACACCTTC.

The rearrangement uses TRBV3-1 (or the pseudogene TRBV3-2) and TRBJ2-3, with 7 bases aligning to TRBD2. CDR3 length equals 12 residues. CDR1 is LGHDT, CDR2 YNNKEL, per germline (reference sequence). Unmatched junction bases numbered 2, after V lost 4 bases and J lost 7 bases. The CDR3 loop is CASSRDYHTQYF. CDR3 sequence (DNA): TGTGCCAGCAGCCGGGACTACCATACGCAGTATTTT.

V and J are TRBV19 and TRBJ1-2; 8 positions match TRBD1. J lost 6 bases, V lost 1 base, and 4 bases had no gene match. This CDR3 spans 14 amino acids. Germline CDR1 and CDR2: LNHDA and SQIVND (reference sequence). CDR3 bases: TGTGCCAGTAGTATAGGGCAGGGGGCGGATGGCTACACCTTC. Translation gives CASSIGQGADGYTF. Drawing the rest from reference TRBV19 and TRBJ1-2, the complete variable domain is DGGITQSPKYLFRKEGQNVTLSCEQNLNHDAMYWYRQDPGQGLRLIYYSQIVNDFQKGDIAEGYSVSREKKESFPLTVTSAQKNPTAFYLCASSIGQGADGYTFGSGTRLTVV.

Details on this clone: At one boundary the junction diverges from the germline segment, which might be a read error. The rearrangement joins TRBV5-1 to TRBJ1-1; no clear D gene. This CDR3 has 15 amino acids. The germline CDR1 and CDR2 sequences are SGHRS and YFSETQ. The CDR3 coding sequence is TGCGCCAGCAGCTTGGAACGGGGATGGAACCCTGAAGCTTTCTTT. This sequence encodes CASSLERGWNPEAFF.

The V call is TRBV7-6, the J call TRBJ1-2, with 9 bases lining up with TRBD1. V lost 5 bases to trimming and J lost 5 bases; unmatched junction nucleotides: 3. Germline CDR1 reads SGHVS; CDR2 reads FNYEAQ. This CDR3 has 13 amino acids. The CDR3 nucleotides are TGTGCCAGCAGCCCGACAGGGGGTTATGGCTACACCTTC. Its translation: CASSPTGGYGYTF. Combining the CDR3 with reference TRBV7-6 and TRBJ1-2 gives the whole variable domain GAGVSQSPRYKVTKRGQDVALRCDPISGHVSLYWYRQALGQGPEFLTYFNYEAQQDKSGLPNDRFSAERPEGSISTLTIQRTEQRDSAMYRCASSPTGGYGYTFGSGTRLTVV.

The chain couples TRBV4-3 to TRBJ2-7, with TRBD1 matching 8 bases. CDR1 is LGHNA, CDR2 YSLEER, per germline. This CDR3 region has 14 residues. V lost 3 bases, J lost 3 bases, and 4 bases stayed unmatched. As DNA, the CDR3 is TGCGCCAGCAGCCAGTCGGACAGGGACTACGAGCAGTACTTC. Translated, it gives CASSQSDRDYEQYF.

The rearrangement links TRBV19 to TRBJ1-5; tentative D call: TRBD1 (6 bases). The CDR3 contains 15 residues. V lost 9 bases and J 0 bases, leaving 15 bases between the germline ends. In germline, CDR1 is LNHDA, CDR2 SQIVND (reference sequence). The CDR3 DNA is TGTGCCAGCCACCCCGGACAGTATAGCAATCAGCCCCAGCATTTT. It yields the protein CASHPGQYSNQPQHF.

V gene TRBV2 combines with J gene TRBJ2-5; D is unclear. The CDR3 is 11 amino acids. Per the germline V gene, CDR1 is SNHLY and CDR2 is FYNNEI. The V and J ends lost 5 bases and 2 bases respectively, with 3 bases between them. The CDR3 bases are TGTGCCAGCAGTCGTCAAGAGACCCAGTACTTC. As protein: CASSRQETQYF.

The V and J genes are TRBV7-2 and TRBJ2-7; tentative D call: TRBD2 (6 bases). CDR3 size: 14 residues. V was trimmed by 1 base and J by 3 bases, leaving 10 bases between them. CDR1 and CDR2 (germline): SGHTA, FQGNSA. DNA of the CDR3: TGTGCCAGCAGCTTAGATGGGGGGATCTACGAGCAGTACTTC. Translating it yields CASSLDGGIYEQYF.

This clone was counted only a few times. V is TRBV5-5 and J is TRBJ2-7, with D maybe TRBD1 (5 bases). Trimming took 5 bases from V and 4 from J, leaving 13 bases between them. The germline V gene encodes CDR1 SGHKS and CDR2 YYEKEE (reference sequence). The CDR3 has 13 residues. The DNA for the CDR3 is TGTGCCAGCAGGTCCCTCCAGGGTTACGAGCAGTACTTC. The encoded protein is CASRSLQGYEQYF.

The chain has TRBV28 and TRBJ1-2, with 7 bases identical to TRBD1. The length of the CDR3 is 16 residues. Germline values: CDR1 MDHEN, CDR2 SYDVKM. Trimming removed 4 bases from V and 4 bases from J; junction bases left unmatched: 12. The CDR3 region is CASSSPGQRGIYGYTF. The CDR3 DNA is TGTGCCAGCAGTTCCCCGGGACAGAGGGGAATCTATGGCTACACCTTC.

The chain is built from TRBV5-6 and TRBJ1-3; TRBD1 aligns across 9 bases. The CDR3 totals 14 residues. V gave up 4 bases and J gave up 7 bases; unmatched junction bases: 6. Germline V gene sequence: CDR1 SGHDT, CDR2 YYEEEE. DNA of the CDR3: TGTGCCAGCAGCATAGGGACAGGGAGGAACACCATATATTTT. Protein: CASSIGTGRNTIYF.

The CDR3 region has the DNA TGCGCCAGCAGCAAGGACAGGAACTCTGGGGCCAACGTCCTGACTTTC. Translation: CASSKDRNSGANVLTF. The V gene is TRBV5-1, the J gene TRBJ2-6, with 7 nucleotides matching TRBD1. This CDR3 is 16 amino acids long. Trimming cost V 4 bases and J 0 bases; bases outside gene matches: 4. From germline, CDR1 is SGHRS and CDR2 YFSETQ.

This chain connects TRBV4-1 to TRBJ2-1, with 8 bases matching TRBD2. This CDR3 comprises 16 residues. Losses at the gene ends were 4 bases for V and 6 bases for J; bases not matched to a gene: 11. The germline V gene encodes CDR1 MGHRA and CDR2 YSYEKL. This CDR3 is CASSPAGAGGGNEQFF. The CDR3 DNA sequence: TGCGCCAGCAGCCCGGCGGGGGCGGGAGGAGGCAATGAGCAGTTCTTC.

Turning to this clone: The identical CDR3 is also encoded by other nucleotide sequences in the sample. The CDR3 loop reads CASSIGTSGYNEQFF. The CDR3 DNA follows: TGTGCCAGTAGTATAGGGACTAGCGGTTACAATGAGCAGTTCTTC. The chain recombines TRBV19 with TRBJ2-1; 10 bases match TRBD2. CDR3 size: 15 residues. Germline V gene lookup returns CDR1 LNHDA and CDR2 SQIVND (reference sequence). The junction had 1 base not matched to a gene; V was cut back by 1 base and J by 4 bases.

This clone was found a few times. The chain is built from TRBV5-6 and TRBJ2-5; no clear D. The V gene lost 0 bases and the J gene lost 9 bases, with 9 bases spanning the gap. Germline CDR1 is SGHDT and CDR2 is YYEEEE. This CDR3 has 12 residues. CDR3 amino acids: CASSLDSSPQYF. CDR3 DNA sequence: TGTGCCAGCAGCTTGGACTCAAGTCCCCAGTACTTC.

V gene TRBV5-4 combines with J gene TRBJ2-7; the match to TRBD1 covers 9 bases. This CDR3 has 16 amino acids. V dropped 4 bases and J dropped 6; count of bases not matched to a gene: 14. Per the germline V gene, CDR1 is SGHNT and CDR2 is YYREEE (reference sequence). The CDR3 is CASSILNGQGSAEQYF. In DNA form, the CDR3 reads TGTGCCAGCAGCATCTTAAACGGACAGGGGAGCGCCGAGCAGTACTTC.

The rearrangement links TRBV5-1 to TRBJ2-7; D may be TRBD2 (6 bases). The CDR3 extends over 12 amino acids. V lost 4 bases and J 7 bases, leaving 12 bases between the germline ends. Germline V gives CDR1 SGHRS, CDR2 YFSETQ. In DNA form, the CDR3 reads TGCGCCAGCAGCCTGGACGGGGGAGAGCAGTACTTC. Amino acids: CASSLDGGEQYF.

The CDR3 DNA sequence: TGTGCCAGCAGTCGCGGTCCGGCGGAGGGGGCCAACGTCCTGACTTTC. Translating it yields CASSRGPAEGANVLTF. The chain uses TRBV9 and TRBJ2-6; D is unclear. V was trimmed by 5 bases and J by 4 bases, leaving 16 bases between them. CDR3 length equals 16 residues. Germline values: CDR1 SGDLS, CDR2 YYNGEE. The entire variable domain, with the rest obtained from reference TRBV9 and TRBJ2-6, is as follows: DSGVTQTPKHLITATGQRVTLRCSPRSGDLSVYWYQQSLDQGLQFLIQYYNGEERAKGNILERFSAQQFPDLHSELNLSSLELGDSALYFCASSRGPAEGANVLTFGAGSRLTVL.

This clone came up a few times. The chain joins TRBV13 to TRBJ1-1; maybe TRBD1 (6 bases). Germline loops: CDR1 PRHDT, CDR2 FYEKMQ (reference sequence). Trimming left V 5 bases short and J 3 bases short, with 16 bases between. CDR3 length: 15 amino acids. The CDR3 spells CASSLEQGGYTEAFF. CDR3 bases: TGTGCCAGCAGCCTTGAACAGGGTGGGTACACTGAAGCTTTCTTT.

This chain uses TRBV7-2 with TRBJ2-7; TRBD2 matches at 8 bases. Germline CDR1 SGHTA, CDR2 FQGNSA. This CDR3 has 15 amino acids. V was pared by 5 bases and J by 4 bases, with 10 bases of the junction left unmatched. The CDR3 bases are TGTGCCAGCAGCAGGACCGGGACTAGGTGGTACGAGCAGTACTTC. Translation gives CASSRTGTRWYEQYF.

This clone was counted a single time. This chain uses TRBV5-6 with TRBJ2-7; D is ambiguous. The V gene's germline CDR1 is SGHDT and CDR2 YYEEEE. V was pared by 0 bases and J by 3 bases, with 7 bases between. This CDR3 has 13 amino acids. This CDR3 is CASSLAHGYEQYF. The CDR3 DNA follows: TGTGCCAGCAGCTTGGCCCACGGCTACGAGCAGTACTTC.